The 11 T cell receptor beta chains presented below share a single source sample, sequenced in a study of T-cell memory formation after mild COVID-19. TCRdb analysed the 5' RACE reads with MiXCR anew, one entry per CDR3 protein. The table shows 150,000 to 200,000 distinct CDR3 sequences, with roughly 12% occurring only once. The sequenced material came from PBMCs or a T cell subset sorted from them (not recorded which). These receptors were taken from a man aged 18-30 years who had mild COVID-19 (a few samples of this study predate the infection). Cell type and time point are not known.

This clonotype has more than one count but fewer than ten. The CDR3 reads CASSQAGARYDTQYF. The CDR3 DNA sequence: TGCGCCAGCAGCCAAGCGGGGGCCCGATATGACACGCAGTATTTT. The J gene is TRBJ2-3, the V gene TRBV4-1; the D call may be TRBD1 or TRBD2 (6 bases each). Germline V CDR1 and CDR2: MGHRA, YSYEKL. The CDR3 consists of 15 residues. V was cut by 1 base and J by 9 bases, with 17 bases left in between.

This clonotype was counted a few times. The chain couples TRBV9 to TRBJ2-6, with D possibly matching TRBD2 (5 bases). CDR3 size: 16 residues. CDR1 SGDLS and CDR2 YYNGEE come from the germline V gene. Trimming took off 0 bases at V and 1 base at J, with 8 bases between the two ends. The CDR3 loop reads CASSVGRGSGANVLTF. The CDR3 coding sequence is TGTGCCAGCAGCGTAGGACGGGGATCTGGGGCCAACGTCCTGACTTTC.

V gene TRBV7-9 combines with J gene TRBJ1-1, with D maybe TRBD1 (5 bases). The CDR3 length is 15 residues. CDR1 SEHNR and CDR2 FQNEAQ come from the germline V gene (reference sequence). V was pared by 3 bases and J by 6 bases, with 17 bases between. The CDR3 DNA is TGTGCCAGCAGCTTGTGGGGGACTAGGGGTCCTGAAGCTTTCTTT. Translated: CASSLWGTRGPEAFF.

CDR3 sequence: CASSQAGLGADTQYF. CDR3 nucleotides: TGCGCCAGCAGCCAAGCGGGACTGGGGGCGGATACGCAGTATTTT. The chain joins TRBV4-1 to TRBJ2-3; D could derive from TRBD1 or TRBD2 (6 bases each). With 1 base removed from V and 6 bases from J, the gap between germline ends came to 14 bases. This CDR3 spans 15 amino acids. CDR1 is MGHRA, CDR2 YSYEKL, per germline.

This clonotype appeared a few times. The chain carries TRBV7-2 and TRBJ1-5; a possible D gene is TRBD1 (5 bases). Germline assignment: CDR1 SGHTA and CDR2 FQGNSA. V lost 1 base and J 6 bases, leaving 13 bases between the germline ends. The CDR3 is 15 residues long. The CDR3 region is CASSLGDAGSQPQHF. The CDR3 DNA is TGTGCCAGCAGCTTAGGGGACGCCGGCAGTCAGCCCCAGCATTTT.

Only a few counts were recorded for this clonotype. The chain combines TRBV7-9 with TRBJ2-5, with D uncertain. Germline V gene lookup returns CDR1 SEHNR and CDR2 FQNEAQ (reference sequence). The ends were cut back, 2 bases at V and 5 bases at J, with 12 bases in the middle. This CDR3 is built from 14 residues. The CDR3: CASSLYGLRETQYF. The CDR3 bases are TGTGCCAGCAGCTTATACGGCTTGCGGGAGACCCAGTACTTC.

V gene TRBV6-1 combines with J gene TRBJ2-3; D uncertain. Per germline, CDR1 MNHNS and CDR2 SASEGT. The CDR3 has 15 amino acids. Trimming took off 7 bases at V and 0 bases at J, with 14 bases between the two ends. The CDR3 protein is CASTDRSQSTDTQYF. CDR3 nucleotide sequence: TGTGCCAGCACCGATCGGAGTCAAAGCACAGATACGCAGTATTTT.

The CDR3 DNA reads TGTGCCAGCAGCGGGACAGCCGATCAGCCCCAGCATTTT. Translating gives CASSGTADQPQHF. The chain is built from TRBV7-9 and TRBJ1-5; 7 nucleotides match TRBD1. The CDR3 contains 13 residues. J was trimmed by 5 bases and V by 5 bases; bases with no gene match: 3. Per germline, CDR1 SEHNR and CDR2 FQNEAQ (reference sequence).

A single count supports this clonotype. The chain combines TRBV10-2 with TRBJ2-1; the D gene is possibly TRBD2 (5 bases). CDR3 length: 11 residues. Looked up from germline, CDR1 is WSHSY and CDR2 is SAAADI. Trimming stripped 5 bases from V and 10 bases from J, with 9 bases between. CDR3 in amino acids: CASSIAWEQFF. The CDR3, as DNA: TGCGCCAGCAGTATAGCGTGGGAGCAGTTCTTC.

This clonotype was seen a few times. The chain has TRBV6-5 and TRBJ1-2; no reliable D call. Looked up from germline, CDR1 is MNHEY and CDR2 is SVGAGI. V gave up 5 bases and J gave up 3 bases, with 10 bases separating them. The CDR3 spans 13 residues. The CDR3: CASSRRMDYGYTF. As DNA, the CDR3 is TGTGCCAGCAGTCGACGAATGGACTATGGCTACACCTTC.

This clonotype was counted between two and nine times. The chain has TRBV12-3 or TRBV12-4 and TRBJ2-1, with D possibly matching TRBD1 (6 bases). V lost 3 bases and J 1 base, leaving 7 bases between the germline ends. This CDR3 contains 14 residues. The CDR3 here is CASSFGQSYNEQFF. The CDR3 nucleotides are TGTGCCAGCAGTTTCGGACAGTCCTACAATGAGCAGTTCTTC.